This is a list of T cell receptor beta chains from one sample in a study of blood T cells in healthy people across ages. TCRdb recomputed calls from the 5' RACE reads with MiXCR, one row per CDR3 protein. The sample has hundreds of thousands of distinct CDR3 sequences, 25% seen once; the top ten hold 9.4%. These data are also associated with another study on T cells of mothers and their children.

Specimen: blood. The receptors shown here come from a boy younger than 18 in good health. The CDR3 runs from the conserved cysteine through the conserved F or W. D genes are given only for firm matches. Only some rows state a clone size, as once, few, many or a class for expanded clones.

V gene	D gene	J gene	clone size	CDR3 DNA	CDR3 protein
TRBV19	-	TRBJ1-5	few	TGTGCCAGTAGTAACGGTCGGGATGGCAATCAGCCCCAGCATTTT	CASSNGRDGNQPQHF
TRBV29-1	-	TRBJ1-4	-	TGCAGCGTTAGGGGTTATGAAAAACTGTTTTTT	CSVRGYEKLFF
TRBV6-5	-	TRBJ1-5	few	TGTGCCAGCAGTTACCTCGGAGGGGAGCAGCCCCAGCATTTT	CASSYLGGEQPQHF
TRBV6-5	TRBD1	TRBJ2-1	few	TGTGCCAGCAGTTACTCGAGAGGGGGCCCAAGCAATGAGCAGTTCTTC	CASSYSRGGPSNEQFF
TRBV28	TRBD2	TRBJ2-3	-	TGTGCCAGCAGTCCCCCGGGACTAGCGGGTGATACGCAGTATTTT	CASSPPGLAGDTQYF
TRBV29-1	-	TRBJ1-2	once	TGCAGCGTTGACGACCCCAGGGGCCCCCCGCGGGGCTACACCTTC	CSVDDPRGPPRGYTF
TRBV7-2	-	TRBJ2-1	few	TGTGCCAGCAGCTTAGGCGGCGTCAGTCACAATGAGCAGTTCTTC	CASSLGGVSHNEQFF
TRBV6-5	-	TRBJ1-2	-	TGTGCCAGCGCCAAAAGGGGGGCGCTTAACTACGGCTACACCTTC	CASAKRGALNYGYTF
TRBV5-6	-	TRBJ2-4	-	TGTGCCAGCAGCTCTAGGGCGGGACTGGCAGAAATTCAGTACTTC	CASSSRAGLAEIQYF
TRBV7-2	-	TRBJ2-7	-	TGTGCCAGCAGCTTAAGTCGGCAATTCTACGAGCAGTACTTC	CASSLSRQFYEQYF
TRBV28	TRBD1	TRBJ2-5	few	TGTGCCAGCAGTTCATACTCCGGGACAGGGAGACAAGAGACCCAGTACTTC	CASSSYSGTGRQETQYF
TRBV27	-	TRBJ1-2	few	TGTGCCAGCAGTCCCCGGACAGCCCCGGAGGGCTACACCTTC	CASSPRTAPEGYTF
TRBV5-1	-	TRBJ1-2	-	TGCGCCAGCAGCACGGCGGGACGATCGTCCTATGGCTACACCTTC	CASSTAGRSSYGYTF
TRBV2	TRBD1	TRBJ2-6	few	TGTGCCAGCGTCCGGGACAGGGGGTCTTCTGGGGCCAACGTCCTGACTTTC	CASVRDRGSSGANVLTF
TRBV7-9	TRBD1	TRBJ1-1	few	TGTGCCAGCAGCTCCGGGACAGGGGCGCTCCCTGAAGCTTTCTTT	CASSSGTGALPEAFF